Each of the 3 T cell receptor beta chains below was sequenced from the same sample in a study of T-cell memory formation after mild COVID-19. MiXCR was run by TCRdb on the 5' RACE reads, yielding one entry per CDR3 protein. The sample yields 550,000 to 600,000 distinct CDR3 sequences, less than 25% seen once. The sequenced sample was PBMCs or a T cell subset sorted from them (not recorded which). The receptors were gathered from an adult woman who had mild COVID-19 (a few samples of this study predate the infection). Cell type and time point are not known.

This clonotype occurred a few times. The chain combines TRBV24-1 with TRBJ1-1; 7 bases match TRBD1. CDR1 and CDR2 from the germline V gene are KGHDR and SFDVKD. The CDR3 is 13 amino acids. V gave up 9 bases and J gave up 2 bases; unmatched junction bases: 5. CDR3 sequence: CATRRGTNTEAFF. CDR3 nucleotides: TGTGCCACCCGCAGGGGGACTAACACTGAAGCTTTCTTT.

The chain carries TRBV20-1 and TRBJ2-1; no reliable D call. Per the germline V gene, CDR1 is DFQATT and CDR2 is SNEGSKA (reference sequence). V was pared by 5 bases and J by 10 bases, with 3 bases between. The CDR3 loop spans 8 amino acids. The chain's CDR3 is CSAGEQFF. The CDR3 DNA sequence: TGCAGTGCTGGGGAGCAGTTCTTC.

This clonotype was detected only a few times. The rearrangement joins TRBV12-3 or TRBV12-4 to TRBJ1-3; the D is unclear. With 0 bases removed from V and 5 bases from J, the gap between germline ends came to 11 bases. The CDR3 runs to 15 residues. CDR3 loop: CASSLAAGLRNTIYF. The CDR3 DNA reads TGTGCCAGCAGTTTAGCCGCGGGTCTCAGAAACACCATATATTTT.